These 26 T cell receptor beta chains were all obtained from the same sample, sequenced in a study of response to subunit inactivated influenza vaccine. TCRdb re-derived calls from the RT-PCR reads in MiXCR, one entry per CDR3 protein. The repertoire holds 450,000 to 600,000 distinct CDR3 sequences, with 7.6% as singletons. The sequencing here drew on PBMCs from blood, taken less than 30 months after vaccination. Receptors originate from a man between 50 and 75 years old who received an inactivated influenza vaccine.

In this sample, this clonotype turned up a few times. V is TRBV20-1 and J is TRBJ1-2, with D unclear. Trimming left V 0 bases short and J 7 bases short, with 18 bases between. This CDR3 has 15 residues. Germline CDR1 and CDR2: DFQATT and SNEGSKA (reference sequence). In DNA form, the CDR3 reads TGCAGTGCTAGAGATGAACTAGGGAGATTGAGTGGCTACACCTTC. This codes for CSARDELGRLSGYTF.

The V and J genes are TRBV12-3 or TRBV12-4 and TRBJ2-2; TRBD2 aligns across 9 bases. The ends lost 7 bases at V and 5 bases at J; junction bases unmatched: 5. This CDR3 is built from 14 residues. In DNA form, the CDR3 reads TGTGCCAGCACCCAGACTAGCGGAACCGGGGAGCTGTTTTTT. Residues: CASTQTSGTGELFF.

The chain is built from TRBV4-1 and TRBJ2-7; D possibly matches TRBD1 or TRBD2 (6 bases each). Germline CDR1 and CDR2: MGHRA and YSYEKL. The germline V and J ends were trimmed by 3 bases and 6 bases, with 18 bases remaining between them. The CDR3 consists of 15 residues. The CDR3 here is CASSQRGADRLEQYF. In nucleotides, the CDR3 is TGCGCCAGCAGCCAGAGGGGGGCGGACAGACTCGAGCAGTACTTC.

The genes are TRBV27 and TRBJ2-1; 7 positions agree with TRBD2. This CDR3 contains 19 residues. Germline V gene data show CDR1 as MNHEY and CDR2 as SMNVEV (reference sequence). With V trimmed by 7 bases and J by 3 bases, 21 bases remained unmatched. The CDR3: CASTQYPRSREIFYNEQFF. DNA of the CDR3: TGTGCCAGCACGCAGTATCCTAGATCGCGGGAGATCTTCTACAATGAGCAGTTCTTC.

This clonotype was detected ten times or more. The chain uses TRBV5-1 and TRBJ1-4, with a tentative D call TRBD1 (6 bases). Trimming removed 0 bases from V and 4 bases from J, with 13 bases in between. This CDR3 is 16 amino acids long. CDR1 and CDR2 from the germline V gene are SGHRS and YFSETQ. The CDR3 here is CASSLGTAVGNEKLFF. The CDR3 coding sequence is TGCGCCAGCAGCTTGGGGACAGCAGTCGGTAATGAAAAACTGTTTTTT.

This clonotype has at least ten counts. This chain connects TRBV6-5 to TRBJ2-5; D is tentatively TRBD1 or TRBD2 (5 bases each). The CDR3 runs to 15 residues. The germline V gene encodes CDR1 MNHEY and CDR2 SVGAGI. Trimming removed 0 bases at V and 3 bases at J, with 11 bases between. This chain's CDR3 is CASSYSGTVKETQYF. CDR3 DNA sequence: TGTGCCAGCAGTTACTCCGGGACGGTCAAAGAGACCCAGTACTTC.

In its sample, this clonotype was seen many times. CDR3 nucleotide sequence: TGTGCCAGCAGCCCGTCATGGTATAACACTGAAGCTTTCTTT. The encoded protein is CASSPSWYNTEAFF. The chain has TRBV14 and TRBJ1-1; the D is unclear. This CDR3 has 14 residues. The germline gives CDR1 SGHDN, CDR2 FVKESK. V lost 4 bases and J lost 2, with 11 bases in between. Looking up the rest from reference TRBV14 and TRBJ1-1 gives the full variable domain: EAGVTQFPSHSVIEKGQTVTLRCDPISGHDNLYWYRRVMGKEIKFLLHFVKESKQDESGMPNNRFLAERTGGTYSTLKVQPAELEDSGVYFCASSPSWYNTEAFFGQGTRLTVV.

This clonotype was picked up many times. This rearrangement joins TRBV20-1 to TRBJ2-3, with 7 bases matching TRBD2. V shed 2 bases, J shed 4 bases, and the junction held 15 bases outside the gene matches. Per the germline V gene, CDR1 is DFQATT and CDR2 is SNEGSKA (reference sequence). This CDR3 is 17 amino acids long. The CDR3 bases are TGCAGTGCTAGATCCGATTATGGGGCGGGAGTATCAGATACGCAGTATTTT. Its protein is CSARSDYGAGVSDTQYF.

Turning to this clonotype: Germline and junction disagree at one end, which may indicate a read error. The chain links TRBV7-9 to TRBJ2-5; 8 nucleotides line up with TRBD1. Germline V gives CDR1 SEHNR, CDR2 FQNEAQ (reference sequence). The CDR3 length is 14 residues. CDR3 region: CACRFGQGQETQYF. For the CDR3, the DNA is TGTGCCTGCAGATTTGGACAGGGCCAAGAGACCCAGTACTTC.

This clonotype was detected many times. The V gene is TRBV6-1, the J gene TRBJ1-2; D is uncertain. Germline CDR1 is MNHNS and CDR2 is SASEGT. V lost 4 bases to trimming and J lost 4 bases, with 13 bases between them. The CDR3 runs to 14 residues. The CDR3 DNA is TGTGCCAGCAGTGGGACTTCTAGAGGCTATGGCTACACCTTC. This translates into CASSGTSRGYGYTF.

V and J are TRBV14 and TRBJ2-1, with 16 bases that match TRBD2. This CDR3 spans 20 amino acids. Germline V gene sequence: CDR1 SGHDN, CDR2 FVKESK. V lost 0 bases, J lost 2 bases, and 7 bases stayed unmatched. Here the CDR3 DNA reads TGTGCCAGCAGCCAAGAGGGGACTAGCGGGGGGGTCCCTCCCTACAATGAGCAGTTCTTC. It codes for CASSQEGTSGGVPPYNEQFF.

This clonotype was detected a few times. J is TRBJ1-1 and V is TRBV12-3 or TRBV12-4; D may be TRBD1 (5 bases). This CDR3 has 14 residues. Trimming took off 6 bases at V and 2 bases at J, with 13 bases between the two ends. In nucleotides, the CDR3 is TGTGCCAGCAGACGCTGGGACGGCAACACTGAAGCTTTCTTT. It encodes CASRRWDGNTEAFF.

V is TRBV3-1 and J is TRBJ2-7, with 8 nucleotides matching TRBD2. From germline, CDR1 is LGHDT and CDR2 YNNKEL (reference sequence). The CDR3 sequence is 14 residues long. Unmatched junction bases numbered 9, after V lost 3 bases and J lost 8 bases. CDR3 DNA: TGTGCCAGCAGCCAGGCGCGTAGGACTAGCCAGCAGTACTTC. Its protein is CASSQARRTSQQYF.

This clonotype showed up just a few times. CDR3 protein: CASSFLGTGYEQFF. For the CDR3, the DNA is TGTGCCAGCAGCTTCCTAGGGACAGGGTATGAGCAGTTCTTC. The chain employs TRBV5-5 and TRBJ2-1, with 9 bases fitting TRBD1. There are 14 residues in the CDR3. Trimming at V came to 2 bases and at J to 8 bases, leaving 5 bases not matched to a gene. CDR1 and CDR2 from the germline V gene are SGHKS and YYEKEE (reference sequence).

The sample holds many counts of this clonotype. CDR3 DNA sequence: TGTGCCAGCAGTTACCTCCCGGACATTAGCTCCTACGAGCAGTACTTC. Its translation: CASSYLPDISSYEQYF. The chain recombines TRBV5-5 with TRBJ2-7; D perhaps matches TRBD1 (5 bases). V lost 5 bases, J lost 0 bases, and 18 bases lay in between. The CDR3 loop spans 16 amino acids. Germline V gene lookup returns CDR1 SGHKS and CDR2 YYEKEE (reference sequence).

The rearrangement links TRBV20-1 to TRBJ2-1, with TRBD2 identical over 7 bases. V was clipped by 1 base and J by 5 bases; unmatched bases: 8. This CDR3 has 15 residues. Per germline, CDR1 DFQATT and CDR2 SNEGSKA (reference sequence). DNA of the CDR3: TGCAGTGCTAGAGTGGGCGGGAGCTTGAACAATGAGCAGTTCTTC. Translated, it gives CSARVGGSLNNEQFF.

This clonotype was detected ten times or more. The V gene is TRBV2, the J gene TRBJ1-6; D gene unclear. Germline V gene sequence: CDR1 SNHLY, CDR2 FYNNEI. The CDR3 runs 13 residues. V lost 7 bases and J lost 7, with 11 bases in between. The CDR3 loop is CASTGLRNSPLHF. The CDR3 DNA reads TGTGCCAGCACCGGCCTTAGGAATTCACCCCTCCACTTT.

Only a few counts were recorded for this clonotype. The rearrangement joins TRBV12-3 or TRBV12-4 to TRBJ1-1; no definite D call. Trimming stripped 4 bases from V and 7 bases from J, with 13 bases between. The CDR3 loop spans 13 amino acids. The CDR3 spells CASSSETVFEAFF. The CDR3 DNA reads as TGTGCCAGCAGTTCCGAAACGGTCTTTGAAGCTTTCTTT.

This clonotype has only a few counts. The chain carries TRBV4-1 and TRBJ1-1; possible D gene TRBD1, 5 bases. The CDR3 consists of 13 residues. V was cut by 0 bases and J by 12 bases, with 14 bases left in between. Germline V gene data show CDR1 as MGHRA and CDR2 as YSYEKL. CDR3 DNA: TGCGCCAGCAGCCAAGATCCAGGGCCAGGAACTTTCTTT. It encodes CASSQDPGPGTFF.

This clonotype was detected ten times or more. The chain recombines TRBV6-1 with TRBJ2-5, with D perhaps given as TRBD1 or TRBD2 (6 bases each). This CDR3 comprises 14 residues. V dropped 6 bases and J dropped 1 base, with 12 bases sitting between them. The germline V gene has CDR1 MNHNS and CDR2 SASEGT. CDR3: CASRSQGGQETQYF. CDR3 bases: TGTGCCAGCAGGTCACAGGGAGGCCAAGAGACCCAGTACTTC.

This clonotype was observed a few times. V gene TRBV20-1 combines with J gene TRBJ2-7, with TRBD1 matching over 7 bases. Germline trimming cut 5 bases from V and 4 bases from J; bases unmatched to any gene: 17. Germline V gives CDR1 DFQATT, CDR2 SNEGSKA (reference sequence). The CDR3 has 16 residues. This chain's CDR3 is CSAYSTGTVGTYEQYF. The CDR3 nucleotides are TGCAGTGCTTATTCCACTGGGACAGTCGGGACGTACGAGCAGTACTTC.

There are a few counts of this clonotype. The rearrangement uses TRBV27 and TRBJ1-2, with D possibly TRBD1 on 6 matching bases. Per the germline V gene, CDR1 is MNHEY and CDR2 is SMNVEV (reference sequence). This CDR3 has 13 amino acids. Trimming stripped 3 bases from V and 4 bases from J, with 9 bases between. CDR3 residues: CASSFVQGYGYTF. CDR3 DNA: TGTGCCAGCAGTTTTGTACAGGGCTATGGCTACACCTTC.

Remarks on this clonotype: The junction departs from the called germline gene at one end, perhaps through a read error. V usage is TRBV5-5 and J usage is TRBJ2-7; TRBD1 is a possible D gene (5 bases). The CDR3 is made up of 15 amino acids. Germline V gene lookup returns CDR1 SGHKS and CDR2 YYEKEE (reference sequence). In DNA, the CDR3 is TGTGCCGGCAGCCTCTCAGGGTACAGTCTATACGAGCAGTACTTC. Its protein product is CAGSLSGYSLYEQYF. Full variable domain (remainder filled in from reference TRBV5-5 and TRBJ2-7): DAGVTQSPTHLIKTRGQQVTLRCSPISGHKSVSWYQQVLGQGPQFIFQYYEKEERGRGNFPDRFSARQFPNYSSELNVNALLLGDSALYLCAGSLSGYSLYEQYFGPGTRLTVT.

This clonotype has only a few counts. The V call is TRBV10-3, the J call TRBJ2-5, with D unresolved. Deletions cut 4 bases from V and 3 bases from J, with 6 bases between. Germline V gives CDR1 ENHRY, CDR2 SYGVKD. This CDR3 is 12 amino acids long. The CDR3 region has the DNA TGTGCCATCAGTGCTCAGAAAGAGACCCAGTACTTC. This translates into CAISAQKETQYF.

This clonotype was counted between two and nine times. The chain employs TRBV20-1 and TRBJ2-1; possible D gene TRBD2, 5 bases. Per germline, CDR1 DFQATT and CDR2 SNEGSKA (reference sequence). Trimming pared 5 bases from V and 9 bases from J, leaving 17 bases between. The CDR3 runs to 13 residues. CDR3 sequence: CSAGGLAWGEQFF. The CDR3 region has the DNA TGCAGTGCTGGCGGACTTGCTTGGGGTGAGCAGTTCTTC.

This clonotype was observed a few times. This rearrangement joins TRBV19 to TRBJ2-7; D is undetermined. Germline V gene sequence: CDR1 LNHDA, CDR2 SQIVND (reference sequence). V lost 8 bases, J lost 7 bases, and 9 bases lay in between. CDR3 length equals 10 residues. The DNA for the CDR3 is TGTGCCAGTCATGGCGTGGAGCAGTACTTC. Its protein product is CASHGVEQYF.